This T cell receptor beta chain derives from a study of T-cell memory formation after mild COVID-19. The overall study: Largely, the TCR clusters proved donor specific.

This clonotype came up a few times. What it binds is not known. Study-wide results and caveats: Pre-infection memory harbored some responding clones, suggesting cross-reactive memory joined. Clones that contracted clustered mainly in CM and EM if CD4+ and in EMRA if CD8+.

The authors produced TCR alpha and TCR beta cDNA libraries with sample barcodes and UMIs by 5'RACE using constant-segment primers. In TCRdb, the 5' RACE reads were re-called with MiXCR into one record per CDR3 protein. This sample has under 700,000 distinct CDR3 sequences, with around 20% found just once. Germline V gene sequence: CDR1 SGHVS, CDR2 FNYEAQ. V gave up 8 bases and J gave up 6 bases; unmatched junction bases: 10. This CDR3 spans 14 amino acids. Sequencing input: PBMCs or a T cell subset sorted from them (not recorded which). This chain uses TRBV7-6 with TRBJ2-5; 9 bases line up with TRBD1. This receptor was taken from an adult woman who had mild COVID-19 (a few samples of this study predate the infection). Cell type and time point are not known. The CDR3 nucleotides read TGTGCCAGCGGCGGTCCGGGGACAGGGAAGACCCAGTACTTC. This sequence encodes CASGGPGTGKTQYF.